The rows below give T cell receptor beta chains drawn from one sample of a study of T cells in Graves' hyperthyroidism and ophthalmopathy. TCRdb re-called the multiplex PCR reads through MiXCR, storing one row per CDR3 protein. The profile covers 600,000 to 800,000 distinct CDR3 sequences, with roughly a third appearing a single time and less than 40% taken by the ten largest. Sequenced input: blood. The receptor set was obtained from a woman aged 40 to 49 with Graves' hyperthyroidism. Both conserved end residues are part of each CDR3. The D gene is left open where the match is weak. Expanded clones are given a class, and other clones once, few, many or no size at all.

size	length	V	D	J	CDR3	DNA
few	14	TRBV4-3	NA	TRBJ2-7	CASSQDWTAYEQYF	TGCGCCAGCAGCCAAGATTGGACAGCCTACGAGCAGTACTTC
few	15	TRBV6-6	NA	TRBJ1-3	CASVFYSDGGNTIYF	TGTGCCAGCGTCTTTTACTCCGACGGTGGAAACACCATATATTTT
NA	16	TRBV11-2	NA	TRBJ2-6	CASSPPQVSGANVLTF	TGTGCCAGCAGCCCCCCCCAGGTCTCCGGGGCCAACGTCCTGACTTTC
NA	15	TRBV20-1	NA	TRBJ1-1	CSASPTTWVVDEAFF	TGCAGTGCTAGCCCCACTACGTGGGTAGTCGATGAAGCTTTCTTT
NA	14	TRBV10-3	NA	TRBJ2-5	CASSSPGSPETQYF	TGTGCCAGCAGCTCACCAGGGAGTCCAGAGACCCAGTACTTC
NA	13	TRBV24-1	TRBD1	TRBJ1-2	CATRAGTVYGYTF	TGTGCCACCAGAGCCGGGACAGTCTATGGCTACACCTTC
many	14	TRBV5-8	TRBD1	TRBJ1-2	CASTMDRREYGYTF	TGTGCCAGCACCATGGACAGGCGAGAATATGGCTACACCTTC
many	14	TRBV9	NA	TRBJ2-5	CASSVDSGEETQYF	TGTGCCAGCAGCGTAGACTCCGGCGAGGAGACCCAGTACTTC
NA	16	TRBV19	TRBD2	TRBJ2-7	CASSRKGLAASYEQYF	TGTGCCAGTAGTAGGAAGGGACTAGCGGCCTCCTACGAGCAGTACTTC
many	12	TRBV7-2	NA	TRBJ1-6	CASSFYNSPLHF	TGTGCCAGCAGCTTTTATAATTCACCCCTCCACTTT
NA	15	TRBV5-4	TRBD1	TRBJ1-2	CASSLGGQGRYGYTF	TGTGCCAGCAGCTTGGGGGGACAGGGTCGCTATGGCTACACCTTC
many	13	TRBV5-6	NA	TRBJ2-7	CASSLDGYYEQYF	TGTGCCAGCAGCTTGGACGGATACTACGAGCAGTACTTC
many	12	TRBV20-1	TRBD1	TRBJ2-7	CSAEGQGDEQYF	TGCAGTGCTGAGGGGCAGGGGGACGAGCAGTACTTC
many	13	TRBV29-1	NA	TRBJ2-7	CSGVDVSSYEQYF	TGCAGCGGCGTGGACGTTAGCTCCTACGAGCAGTACTTC
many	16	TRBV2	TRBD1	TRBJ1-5	CASSDGPTGSNQPQHF	TGTGCCAGCAGTGACGGCCCGACAGGGAGCAATCAGCCCCAGCATTTT
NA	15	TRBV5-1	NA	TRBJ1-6	CASSFSGELLSPLHF	TGCGCCAGCAGCTTTTCAGGGGAGCTACTTTCACCCCTCCACTTT
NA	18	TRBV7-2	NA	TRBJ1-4	CASSLNGYPGPTNEKLFF	TGTGCCAGCAGCTTAAATGGCTACCCAGGACCTACGAATGAAAAACTGTTTTTT
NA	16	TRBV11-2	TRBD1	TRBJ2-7	CASSLRGQGSSYEQYF	TGTGCCAGCAGCTTACGGGGACAGGGGAGCTCCTACGAGCAGTACTTC
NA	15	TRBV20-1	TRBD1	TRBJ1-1	CSADPGQGANPEAFF	TGCAGTGCTGATCCGGGACAGGGGGCGAATCCTGAAGCTTTCTTT
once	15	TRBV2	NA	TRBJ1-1	CASSQQDRLNTEAFF	TGTGCCAGCTCACAGCAGGACAGACTGAACACTGAAGCTTTCTTT
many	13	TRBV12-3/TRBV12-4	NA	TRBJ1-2	CASSRAVGYGYTF	TGTGCCAGCAGTCGGGCCGTTGGCTATGGCTACACCTTC
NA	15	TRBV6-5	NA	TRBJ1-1	CASSYSVASNTEAFF	TGTGCCAGCAGTTACTCGGTAGCCAGTAACACTGAAGCTTTCTTT
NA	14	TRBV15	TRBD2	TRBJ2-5	CATSRDPGGETQYF	TGTGCCACCAGCAGAGATCCGGGGGGAGAAACCCAGTACTTC
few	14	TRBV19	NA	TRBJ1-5	CASTDRGGNQPQHF	TGTGCCAGTACTGACAGAGGAGGAAATCAGCCCCAGCATTTT
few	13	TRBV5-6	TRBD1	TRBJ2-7	CASGSTGEDEQYF	TGTGCCAGCGGGTCGACAGGGGAGGACGAGCAGTACTTC
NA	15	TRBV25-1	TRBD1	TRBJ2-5	CATRTRGTGPETQYF	TGTGCCACAAGGACTAGAGGGACAGGGCCGGAGACCCAGTACTTC
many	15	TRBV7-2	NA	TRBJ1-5	CASSLVADSNQPQHF	TGTGCCAGCAGCTTAGTAGCGGACAGCAATCAGCCCCAGCATTTT
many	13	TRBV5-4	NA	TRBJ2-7	CASSTGTEYEQYF	TGTGCCAGCAGCACCGGGACGGAATACGAGCAGTACTTC
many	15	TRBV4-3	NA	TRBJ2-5	CASSQGKSRQETQYF	TGCGCCAGCAGCCAAGGCAAGAGCAGACAAGAGACCCAGTACTTC
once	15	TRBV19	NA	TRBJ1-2	CASRGRDKANYGYTF	TGTGCCAGCCGGGGCAGGGATAAAGCTAACTATGGCTACACCTTC
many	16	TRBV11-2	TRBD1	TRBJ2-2	CASSYSGTAFTGELFF	TGTGCCAGCAGCTATTCCGGGACAGCGTTCACCGGGGAGCTGTTTTTT
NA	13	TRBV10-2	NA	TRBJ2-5	CASSEIREETQYF	TGCGCCAGCAGTGAGATCAGGGAGGAGACCCAGTACTTC
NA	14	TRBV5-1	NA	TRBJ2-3	CASSPDRSTDTQYF	TGCGCCAGCAGCCCCGACAGAAGCACAGATACGCAGTATTTT
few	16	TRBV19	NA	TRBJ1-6	CASSIYRQSQASPLHF	TGTGCCAGTAGTATTTACCGCCAATCACAGGCTTCACCCCTCCACTTT
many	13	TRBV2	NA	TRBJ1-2	CASSRTWHYGYTF	TGTGCCAGCAGCAGGACCTGGCACTATGGCTACACCTTC
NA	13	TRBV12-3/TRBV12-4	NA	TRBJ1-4	CASSYRLSEKLFF	TGTGCCAGCAGTTACAGGTTGAGTGAAAAACTGTTTTTT
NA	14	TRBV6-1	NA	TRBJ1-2	CASRGSNPPSGYTF	TGTGCCAGTCGGGGCAGTAACCCCCCATCTGGCTACACCTTC
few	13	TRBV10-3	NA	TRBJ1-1	CAISESEGGEAFF	TGTGCCATCAGTGAGTCCGAGGGTGGTGAAGCTTTCTTT
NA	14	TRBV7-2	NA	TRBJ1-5	CASSFWVGNRAQHF	TGTGCCAGCAGCTTTTGGGTCGGGAATCGGGCCCAGCATTTT
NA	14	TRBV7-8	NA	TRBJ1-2	CASSFGSFGAGYTF	TGTGCCAGCAGCTTTGGTTCATTCGGGGCTGGCTACACCTTC
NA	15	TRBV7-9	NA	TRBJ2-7	CASSLGRRTPYEQYF	TGTGCCAGCAGTTTGGGAAGACGGACCCCCTACGAGCAGTACTTC
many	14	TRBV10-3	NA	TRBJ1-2	CAIRDMDKDYGYTF	TGTGCCATCAGAGATATGGACAAGGACTATGGCTACACCTTC
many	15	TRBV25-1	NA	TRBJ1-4	CASSESGRAVEKLFF	TGTGCCAGCAGTGAATCGGGCAGGGCGGTGGAAAAACTGTTTTTT
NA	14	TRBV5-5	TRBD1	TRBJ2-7	CASSLVTGIYEQYF	TGTGCCAGCAGCTTGGTGACAGGGATATACGAGCAGTACTTC
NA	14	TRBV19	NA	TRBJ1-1	CASSFGQRGTEAFF	TGTGCCAGTAGCTTCGGACAGCGTGGGACTGAAGCTTTCTTT
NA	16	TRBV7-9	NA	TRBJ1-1	CASSLGGGRMNTEAFF	TGTGCCAGCAGCTTGGGTGGGGGTCGAATGAACACTGAAGCTTTCTTT
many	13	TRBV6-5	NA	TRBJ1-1	CASSFHGVREAFF	TGTGCCAGCAGTTTCCACGGTGTTAGAGAAGCTTTCTTT